This TCR beta chain was retrieved from a study of regulatory T cells in long-lasting Graves disease. Findings and caveats of the study: Persistent patients shared more public clonotypes (about 2,600) than new patients (966). Less diverse TCR repertoires were seen in persistent Graves' patients than in newly diagnosed ones.

Building the TCR beta libraries relied on iRepertoire HTBI primers, and CDR3 regions underwent Arm-PCR. TCRdb analysed the multiplex PCR reads with MiXCR anew, one entry per CDR3 protein. The repertoire holds about 290,000 distinct CDR3 sequences, with around 23% as singletons. Time point of the sample: persistent/refractory GD, antithyroid drugs over 5 years with positive TRAb. Following extraction of RNA from PBMCs, that RNA was used to make the TCR library. This clonotype was seen a handful of times. Its antigen is unidentified. The material was peripheral blood mononuclear cells (PBMCs), obtained when the disease was refractory, from a patient treated with antithyroid drugs. The TCR comes from a female donor with Graves disease.

The CDR3 sequence: CASSYGQGNTEAFF. DNA of the CDR3: TGTGCCAGCAGTTACGGACAAGGGAACACTGAAGCTTTCTTT. The chain employs TRBV6-5 and TRBJ1-1, with a possible D match to TRBD1 (5 bases). The germline gives CDR1 MNHEY, CDR2 SVGAGI. Trimming removed 2 bases at V and 1 base at J, with 8 bases between. The CDR3 is 14 amino acids.